The 7 T cell receptor beta chains presented below share a single source sample, sequenced in a study of T cells in Graves' hyperthyroidism and ophthalmopathy. The TCR beta CDR3 regions underwent amplification using RNA transcripts as the source. The HTBI primer set drove a first-round RT-PCR of the TCR CDR3. TCRdb independently ran MiXCR on the multiplex PCR reads; one entry per CDR3 protein. The profile shows around 300,000 distinct CDR3 sequences, roughly 15% of them singletons. Sequencing was done on a sample of blood. These receptor sequences come from a woman aged 25 to 45 with Graves' hyperthyroidism that later progressed to Graves' ophthalmopathy.

The sample holds many counts of this clonotype. The rearrangement joins TRBV28 to TRBJ2-3, with 9 bases matching TRBD2. The V segment lost 4 bases and the J segment 3 bases; nucleotides outside the gene matches: 14. Germline assignment: CDR1 MDHEN and CDR2 SYDVKM. This CDR3 region has 18 residues. This CDR3 reads CASSSYWDSGSRTDTQYF. The CDR3 nucleotides read TGTGCCAGCAGTTCTTACTGGGATAGCGGGAGTAGAACAGATACGCAGTATTTT.

This clonotype showed up many times. This chain joins TRBV20-1 and TRBJ2-4; unclear D gene. V dropped 6 bases and J dropped 0 bases, with 15 bases sitting between them. This CDR3 contains 15 residues. The germline CDR1 and CDR2 sequences are DFQATT and SNEGSKA (reference sequence). The CDR3 is CSATKLGLAKNIQYF. CDR3 nucleotide sequence: TGCAGTGCGACAAAGTTAGGCCTAGCCAAAAACATTCAGTACTTC.

This clonotype showed up many times. CDR3 DNA: TGTGCCAGCAGTTTAAGAGGGACCTATAATTCACCCCTCCACTTT. This gives the protein CASSLRGTYNSPLHF. V usage is TRBV28 and J usage is TRBJ1-6; the D is unclear. V was cut by 2 bases and J by 2 bases, with 7 bases left in between. The CDR3 has 15 residues. The germline V gene encodes CDR1 MDHEN and CDR2 SYDVKM. The variable domain in full, with the rest retrieved from reference TRBV28 and TRBJ1-6, is DVKVTQSSRYLVKRTGEKVFLECVQDMDHENMFWYRQDPGLGLRLIYFSYDVKMKEKGDIPEGYSVSREKKERFSLILESASTNQTSMYLCASSLRGTYNSPLHFGNGTRLTVT.

Here the CDR3 DNA reads TGTGCCAGCAGCCAAGAGGGGGAGGGGGCGAAAAGCTACACCTTC. Translating gives CASSQEGEGAKSYTF. The chain combines TRBV28 with TRBJ1-2; the match to TRBD1 covers 7 bases. Germline V gives CDR1 MDHEN, CDR2 SYDVKM. The junction had 16 bases not matched to a gene; V was cut back by 6 bases and J by 9 bases. This CDR3 region has 15 residues.

This clonotype was detected a few times. The chain couples TRBV19 to TRBJ2-1, with 10 nucleotides matching TRBD2. Per germline, CDR1 LNHDA and CDR2 SQIVND (reference sequence). CDR3 length: 17 amino acids. V shed 7 bases, J shed 4 bases, and the junction held 13 bases outside the gene matches. The CDR3, as DNA: TGTGCCAGTAAAGGTCTAGCGGGAGCTCCAATTTACAATGAGCAGTTCTTC. Translated, it gives CASKGLAGAPIYNEQFF.

This clonotype was found many times. This sequence joins TRBV27 and TRBJ1-4; possible D gene TRBD1, 6 bases. Germline CDR1 MNHEY, CDR2 SMNVEV (reference sequence). Trimming cost V 6 bases and J 8 bases, with 16 bases left between them. The CDR3 runs 14 residues. CDR3 sequence reads: CASRGRGHGEKLFF. CDR3 bases: TGTGCCAGCAGAGGCAGGGGTCATGGCGAAAAACTGTTTTTT.

The chain links TRBV6-1 to TRBJ2-4; TRBD2 matches at 14 bases. V dropped 4 bases and J dropped 1; count of bases not matched to a gene: 0. Germline CDR1 and CDR2: MNHNS and SASEGT. CDR3 length: 16 residues. The CDR3: CASSGTSGRAKNIQYF. In DNA form, the CDR3 reads TGTGCCAGCAGTGGGACTAGCGGGAGGGCCAAAAACATTCAGTACTTC.